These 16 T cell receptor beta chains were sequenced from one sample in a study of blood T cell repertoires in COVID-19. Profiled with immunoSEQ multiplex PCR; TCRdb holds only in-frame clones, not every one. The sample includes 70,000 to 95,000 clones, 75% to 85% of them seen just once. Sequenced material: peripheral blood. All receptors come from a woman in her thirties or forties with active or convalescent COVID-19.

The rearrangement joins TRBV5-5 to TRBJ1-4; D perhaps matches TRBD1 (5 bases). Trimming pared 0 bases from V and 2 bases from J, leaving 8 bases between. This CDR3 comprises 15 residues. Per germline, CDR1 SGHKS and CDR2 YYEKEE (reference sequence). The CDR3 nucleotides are TGTGCCAGCAGCTTGGGTTGGGGCACTAATGAAAAACTGTTTTTT. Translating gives CASSLGWGTNEKLFF. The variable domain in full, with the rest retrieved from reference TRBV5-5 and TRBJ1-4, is DAGVTQSPTHLIKTRGQQVTLRCSPISGHKSVSWYQQVLGQGPQFIFQYYEKEERGRGNFPDRFSARQFPNYSSELNVNALLLGDSALYLCASSLGWGTNEKLFFGSGTQLSVL.

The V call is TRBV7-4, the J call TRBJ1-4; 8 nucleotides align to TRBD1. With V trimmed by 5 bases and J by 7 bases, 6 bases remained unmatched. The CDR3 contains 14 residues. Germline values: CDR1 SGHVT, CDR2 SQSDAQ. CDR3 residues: CASSPIGQGEKLFF. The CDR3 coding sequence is TGTGCCAGCAGCCCCATTGGACAGGGTGAAAAACTGTTTTTT.

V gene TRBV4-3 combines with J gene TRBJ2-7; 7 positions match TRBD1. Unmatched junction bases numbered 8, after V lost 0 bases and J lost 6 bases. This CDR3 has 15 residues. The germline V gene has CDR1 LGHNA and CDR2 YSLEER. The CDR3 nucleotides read TGCGCCAGCAGCCAAGATGGCCACAGGGGTAGCGAGCAGTACTTC. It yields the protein CASSQDGHRGSEQYF.

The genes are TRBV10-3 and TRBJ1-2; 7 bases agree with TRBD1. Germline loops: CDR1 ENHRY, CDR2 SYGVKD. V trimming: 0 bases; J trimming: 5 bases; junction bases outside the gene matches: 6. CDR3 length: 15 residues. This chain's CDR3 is CAISESRGQRYGYTF. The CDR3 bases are TGTGCCATCAGTGAGTCAAGGGGGCAGCGGTATGGCTACACCTTC.

This CDR3 is CASSLAVIGLERDTQYF. The CDR3 region has the DNA TGTGCCAGCAGCTTAGCAGTAATAGGGTTAGAGCGGGATACGCAGTATTTT. The chain carries TRBV11-1 and TRBJ2-3, with TRBD2 as a possible D gene (5 bases). Germline CDR1 reads SGHAT; CDR2 reads FQDESV (reference sequence). The CDR3 is 17 amino acids. V lost 0 bases, J lost 6 bases, and 19 bases lay in between.

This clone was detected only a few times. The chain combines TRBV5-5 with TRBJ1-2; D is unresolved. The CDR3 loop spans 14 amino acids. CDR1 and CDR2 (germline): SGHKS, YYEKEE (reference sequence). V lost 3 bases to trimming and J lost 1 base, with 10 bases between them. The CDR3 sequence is CASSYISGNYGYTF. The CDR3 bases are TGTGCCAGCAGCTATATATCCGGTAACTATGGCTACACCTTC. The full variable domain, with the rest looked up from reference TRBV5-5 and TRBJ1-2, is DAGVTQSPTHLIKTRGQQVTLRCSPISGHKSVSWYQQVLGQGPQFIFQYYEKEERGRGNFPDRFSARQFPNYSSELNVNALLLGDSALYLCASSYISGNYGYTFGSGTRLTVV.

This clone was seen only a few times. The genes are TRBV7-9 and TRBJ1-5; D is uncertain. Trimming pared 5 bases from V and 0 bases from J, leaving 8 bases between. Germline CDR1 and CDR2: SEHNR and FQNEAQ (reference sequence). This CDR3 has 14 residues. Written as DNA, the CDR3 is TGTGCCAGCAGCGCAGGTACTAGCAATCAGCCCCAGCATTTT. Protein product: CASSAGTSNQPQHF.

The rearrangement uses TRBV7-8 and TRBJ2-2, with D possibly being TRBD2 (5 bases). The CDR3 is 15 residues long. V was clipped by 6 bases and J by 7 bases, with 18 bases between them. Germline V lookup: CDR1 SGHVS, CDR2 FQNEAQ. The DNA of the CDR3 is TGTGCCAGCAGTACCGGCGGGCCGTCGGGCGGGGAGCTGTTTTTT. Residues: CASSTGGPSGGELFF.

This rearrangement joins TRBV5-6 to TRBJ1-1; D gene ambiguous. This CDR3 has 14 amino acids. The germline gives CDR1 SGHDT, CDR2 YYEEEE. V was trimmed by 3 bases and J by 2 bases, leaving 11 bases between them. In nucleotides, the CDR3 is TGTGCCAGCAGCTCCCGGACGGGAAACACTGAAGCTTTCTTT. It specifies CASSSRTGNTEAFF. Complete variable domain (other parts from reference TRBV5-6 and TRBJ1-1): DAGVTQSPTHLIKTRGQQVTLRCSPKSGHDTVSWYQQALGQGPQFIFQYYEEEERQRGNFPDRFSGHQFPNYSSELNVNALLLGDSALYLCASSSRTGNTEAFFGQGTRLTVV.

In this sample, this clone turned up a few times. CDR3 residues: CASSTRGKAGELFF. The CDR3 coding sequence is TGTGCCAGCAGCACTCGCGGAAAGGCCGGGGAGCTGTTTTTT. The J gene is TRBJ2-2, the V gene TRBV7-6; no clear D gene. The CDR3 totals 14 residues. The germline CDR1 and CDR2 sequences are SGHVS and FNYEAQ. The V end lost 5 bases, the J end lost 6 bases, and 13 bases lay between the germline ends.

CDR3 sequence reads: CASSLGSGGATEAFF. The CDR3 DNA sequence: TGTGCCAGCAGTTTGGGATCCGGGGGAGCGACTGAAGCTTTCTTT. V is TRBV28 and J is TRBJ1-1; TRBD1 might be the D (5 bases). The CDR3 totals 15 residues. CDR1 is MDHEN and CDR2 is SYDVKM in the germline V gene. V lost 3 bases and J lost 5, with 16 bases in between.

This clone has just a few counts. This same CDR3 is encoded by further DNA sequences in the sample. The CDR3 spells CASSVAVNTEAFF. CDR3 in DNA: TGTGCCAGCAGCGTAGCGGTGAACACTGAAGCTTTCTTT. The chain employs TRBV9 and TRBJ1-1, with D unclear. The ends were cut back, 0 bases at V and 0 bases at J, with 3 bases in the middle. The CDR3 is 13 residues long. Germline assignment: CDR1 SGDLS and CDR2 YYNGEE.

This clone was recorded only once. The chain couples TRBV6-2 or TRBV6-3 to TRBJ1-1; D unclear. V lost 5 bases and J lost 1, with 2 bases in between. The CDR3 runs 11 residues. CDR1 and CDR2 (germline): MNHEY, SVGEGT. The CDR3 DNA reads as TGTGCCAGCAGTCGGAACACTGAAGCTTTCTTT. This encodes CASSRNTEAFF.

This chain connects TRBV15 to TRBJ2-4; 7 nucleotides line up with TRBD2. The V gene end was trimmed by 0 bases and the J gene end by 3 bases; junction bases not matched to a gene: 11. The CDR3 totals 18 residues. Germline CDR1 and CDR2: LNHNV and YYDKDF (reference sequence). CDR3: CATSRDFPGGEGKNIQYF. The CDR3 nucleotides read TGTGCCACCAGCAGAGATTTCCCTGGGGGGGAGGGCAAAAACATTCAGTACTTC. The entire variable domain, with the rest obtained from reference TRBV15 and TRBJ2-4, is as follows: DAMVIQNPRYQVTQFGKPVTLSCSQTLNHNVMYWYQQKSSQAPKLLFHYYDKDFNNEADTPDNFQSRRPNTSFCFLDIRSPGLGDTAMYLCATSRDFPGGEGKNIQYFGAGTRLSVL.

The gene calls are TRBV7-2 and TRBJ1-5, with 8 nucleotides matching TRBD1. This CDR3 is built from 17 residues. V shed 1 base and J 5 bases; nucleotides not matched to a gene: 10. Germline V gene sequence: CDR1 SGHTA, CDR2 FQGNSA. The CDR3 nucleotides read TGTGCCAGCAGCTTAGTTTCCGGGACAGGCTCGGATCAGCCCCAGCATTTT. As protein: CASSLVSGTGSDQPQHF.

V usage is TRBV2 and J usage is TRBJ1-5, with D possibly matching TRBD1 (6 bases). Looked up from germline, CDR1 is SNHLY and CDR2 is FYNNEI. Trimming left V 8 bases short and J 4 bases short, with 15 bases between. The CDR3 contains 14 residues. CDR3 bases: TGTGCCAGCTCGAAGGGGCAGGGGAATCAGCCCCAGCATTTT. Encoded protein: CASSKGQGNQPQHF.